This T cell receptor beta chain is from a study of cytomegalovirus exposure and HLA in healthy donors. The PCR used 60 Vbeta and 13 Jbeta primers. Libraries were prepared by immunoSEQ multiplex PCR; TCRdb keeps only in-frame clonotypes and omits some of them. The sample holds approximately 140,000 clones, approximately 84% seen once. Germline loops: CDR1 MNHNS, CDR2 SASEGT. This CDR3 comprises 16 residues. J gave up 2 bases and V 3 bases, and 8 bases lay outside the gene matches. The sequence came from a boy aged 2 to 10 in good health and CMV-seronegative. The sample was PBMCs. This rearrangement joins TRBV6-1 to TRBJ2-7; 9 nucleotides line up with TRBD1. The CDR3 DNA reads as TGTGCCAGCAGTGACACCGGGACAGGGAGTCCCTACGAGCAGTACGTC. Protein product: CASSDTGTGSPYEQYV.